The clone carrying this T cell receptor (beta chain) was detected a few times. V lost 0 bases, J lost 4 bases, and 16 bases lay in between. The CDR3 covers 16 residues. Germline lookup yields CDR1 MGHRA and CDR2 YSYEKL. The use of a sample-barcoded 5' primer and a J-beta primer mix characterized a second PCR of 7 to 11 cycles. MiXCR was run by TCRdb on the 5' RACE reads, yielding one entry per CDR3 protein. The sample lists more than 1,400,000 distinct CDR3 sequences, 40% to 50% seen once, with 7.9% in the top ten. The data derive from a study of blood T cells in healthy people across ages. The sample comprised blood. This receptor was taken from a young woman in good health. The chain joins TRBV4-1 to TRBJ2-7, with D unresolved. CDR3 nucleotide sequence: TGCGCCAGCAGCCAAGATTCCCGACTTTTGGGGTACGAGCAGTACTTC. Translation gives CASSQDSRLLGYEQYF.